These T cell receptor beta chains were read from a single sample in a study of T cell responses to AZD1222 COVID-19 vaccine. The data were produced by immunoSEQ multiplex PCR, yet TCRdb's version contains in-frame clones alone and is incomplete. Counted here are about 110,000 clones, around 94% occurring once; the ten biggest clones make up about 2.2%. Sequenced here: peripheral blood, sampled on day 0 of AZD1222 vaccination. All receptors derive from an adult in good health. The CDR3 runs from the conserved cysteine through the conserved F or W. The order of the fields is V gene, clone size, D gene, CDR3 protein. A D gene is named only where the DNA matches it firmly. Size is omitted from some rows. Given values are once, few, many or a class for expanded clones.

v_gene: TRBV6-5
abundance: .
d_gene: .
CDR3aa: CASTRAGDRVYEQYF

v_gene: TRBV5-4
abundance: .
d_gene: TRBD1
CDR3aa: CASSSGTANYGYTF

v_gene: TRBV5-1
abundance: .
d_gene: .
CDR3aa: CASSLRAEDRVDGYTF

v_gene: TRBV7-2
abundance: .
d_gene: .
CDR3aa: CASSLSSYEQYF

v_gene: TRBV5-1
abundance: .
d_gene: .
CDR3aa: CASSLVSGGGYEQYF

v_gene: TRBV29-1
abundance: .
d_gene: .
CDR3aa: CSAPLDSNYGYTF

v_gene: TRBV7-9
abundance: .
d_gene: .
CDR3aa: CASRRTGKVDSPLHF

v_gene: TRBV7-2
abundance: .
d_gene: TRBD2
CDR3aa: CASSLELAGRREQFF

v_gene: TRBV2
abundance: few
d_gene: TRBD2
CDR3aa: CASTLGLAGIYEQYF

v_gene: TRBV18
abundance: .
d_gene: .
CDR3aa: CASSPEGSQPQHF

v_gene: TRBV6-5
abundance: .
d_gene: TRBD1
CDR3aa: CASSYSGQGRHTEAFF

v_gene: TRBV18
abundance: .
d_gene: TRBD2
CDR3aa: CASSPGLAGGGNEQFF

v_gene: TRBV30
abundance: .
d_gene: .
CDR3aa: CAWSSGVPDTQYF

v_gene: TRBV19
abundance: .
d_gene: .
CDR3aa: CASALGASSGNTIYF

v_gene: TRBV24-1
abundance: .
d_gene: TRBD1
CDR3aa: CATSDRTGSGYTF

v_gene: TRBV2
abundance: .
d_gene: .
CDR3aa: CASSDRDIEAFF

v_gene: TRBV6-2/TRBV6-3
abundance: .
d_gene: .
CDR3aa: CASSEPHQPQHF

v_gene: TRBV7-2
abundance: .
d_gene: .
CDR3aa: CASSPYRAEMYGYTF

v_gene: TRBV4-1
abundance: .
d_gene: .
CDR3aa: CASSNWGKNTEAFF

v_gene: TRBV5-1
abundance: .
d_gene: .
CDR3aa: CASSPGTSSNQPQHF

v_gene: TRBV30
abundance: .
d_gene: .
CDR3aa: CAWKGQPREEQYF

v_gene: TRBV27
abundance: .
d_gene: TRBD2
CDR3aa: CASSLSGRAYNEQFF

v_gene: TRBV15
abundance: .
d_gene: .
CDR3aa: CATSRRQENTEAFF

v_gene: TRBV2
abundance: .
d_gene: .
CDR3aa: CASSDVGGGTEAFF

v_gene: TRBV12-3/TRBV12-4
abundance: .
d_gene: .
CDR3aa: CASSGLGTEAFF

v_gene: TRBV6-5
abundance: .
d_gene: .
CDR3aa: CASSYRGRPNTEAFF

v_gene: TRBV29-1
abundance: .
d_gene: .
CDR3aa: CSVMTVSGNTIYF

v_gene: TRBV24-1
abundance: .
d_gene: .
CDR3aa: CATSSPGLEDTQYF

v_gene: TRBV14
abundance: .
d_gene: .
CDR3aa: CASSHSYSAYGYTF

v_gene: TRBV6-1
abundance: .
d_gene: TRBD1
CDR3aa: CASSETGGPEAFF

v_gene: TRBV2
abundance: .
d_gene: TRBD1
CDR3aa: CASSTQGAAGNTIYF